This T cell receptor (beta chain) was observed in a study of T cells after yellow fever vaccination. Findings and caveats of the study: Repertoires obtained by FACS sorting could include abundant clonotypes that entered as contaminants from the bulk population. Post-booster repertoires contained most primary-vaccination clones again (roughly 96% CD4, roughly 91% CD8). On re-exposure, the response was weaker but peaked faster, at day 5 versus 15.

Conversion of TCR transcripts into cDNA relied on 5'RACE template switching, which added a universal primer site and UMIs. A single record per CDR3 protein comes from TCRdb applying MiXCR to the 5' RACE reads. Of 450,000 to 650,000 distinct CDR3 sequences in the sample, about 13% are singletons; the top ten hold more than 12%. Trimming took off 5 bases at V and 2 bases at J, with 14 bases between the two ends. The CDR3 runs 14 residues. The V gene's germline CDR1 is DFQATT and CDR2 SNEGSKA (reference sequence). Notes on this clonotype: The antigen is undetermined.

Sequencing was performed on PBMCs, taken on the day of the yellow fever booster vaccination. V is TRBV20-1 and J is TRBJ2-3; D might be TRBD1 (6 bases). The source of this sequence is a man aged 25 to 40 who received the YFV17D yellow fever vaccine. The CDR3 spells CSAQQGYPTDTQYF. For the CDR3, the DNA is TGCAGTGCTCAACAGGGATACCCCACAGATACGCAGTATTTT.